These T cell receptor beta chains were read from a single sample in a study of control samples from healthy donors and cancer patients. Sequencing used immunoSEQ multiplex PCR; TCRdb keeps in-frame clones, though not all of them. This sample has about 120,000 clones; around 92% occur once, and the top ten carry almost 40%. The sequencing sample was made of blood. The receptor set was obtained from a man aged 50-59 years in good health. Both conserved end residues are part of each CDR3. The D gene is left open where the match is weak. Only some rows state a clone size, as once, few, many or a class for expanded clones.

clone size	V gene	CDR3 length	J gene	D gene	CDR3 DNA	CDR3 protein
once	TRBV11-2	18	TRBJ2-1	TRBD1	TGTGCCAGCAGCTTAGCCCCTCCCGGGACAGGGAACTACAATGAGCAGTTCTTC	CASSLAPPGTGNYNEQFF
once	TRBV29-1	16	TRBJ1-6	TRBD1	TGCAGACCTCCTAGGGGACAGAGCTCCTATAATTCACCCCTCCACTTT	CRPPRGQSSYNSPLHF
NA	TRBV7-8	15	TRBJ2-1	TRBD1	TGTGCCAGCAGCTTGGACAGGGCGTCTTACAATGAGCAGTTCTTC	CASSLDRASYNEQFF
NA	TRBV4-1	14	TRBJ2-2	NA	TGCGCCAGCAGCCTCCCGGGGAGGACGGGGGAGCTGTTTTTT	CASSLPGRTGELFF
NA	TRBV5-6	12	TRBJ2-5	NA	TGTGCCAGTTCCGGGGTGGAAGAGACCCAGTACTTC	CASSGVEETQYF
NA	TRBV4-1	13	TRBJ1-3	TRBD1	TGCGCCAGCAGCCCGACAGGGGTGAACACCATATATTTT	CASSPTGVNTIYF
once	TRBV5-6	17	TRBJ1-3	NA	TGTGCCAGCAGCTGGGGCCAGGATTTGGGGTCTGGAAACACCATATATTTT	CASSWGQDLGSGNTIYF
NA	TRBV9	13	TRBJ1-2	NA	TGTGCCAGCAGCGTAGCGGGGGTCTATGGCTACACCTTC	CASSVAGVYGYTF
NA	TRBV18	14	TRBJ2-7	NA	TGTGCCAGCTCACGGGTAGGGGATACCTACGAGCAGTACTTC	CASSRVGDTYEQYF
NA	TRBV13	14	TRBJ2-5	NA	TGTGCCAGCAGCTCCTCATCCACCCAAGAGACCCAGTACTTC	CASSSSSTQETQYF
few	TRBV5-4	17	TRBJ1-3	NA	TGTGCCAGCAGCCCTGTCACAGGGCTTATTTCTGGAAACACCATATATTTT	CASSPVTGLISGNTIYF
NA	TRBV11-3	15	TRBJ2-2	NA	TGTGCCAGCAGCTTAGGGTCACAGGGCGGCGGGGAGCTGTTTTTT	CASSLGSQGGGELFF
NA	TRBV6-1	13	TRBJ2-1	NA	TGTGCCAGCAGTGATCCCACAAGCAATGAGCAGTTCTTC	CASSDPTSNEQFF
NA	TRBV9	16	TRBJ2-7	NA	TGTGCCAGCAGCGTAGAAGGGGGGGCTTTCCTACGAGAGCAGTACTTC	CASSVEGGAFLREQYF
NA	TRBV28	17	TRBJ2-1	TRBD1	TGTGCCAGCAGTTTTAGGACAGGGATCCTTCCGTACAATGAGCAGTTCTTC	CASSFRTGILPYNEQFF
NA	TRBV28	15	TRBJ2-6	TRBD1	TGTGCCAGCAGCCCTTACAGGGGTGGGGCCAACGTCCTGACTTTC	CASSPYRGGANVLTF
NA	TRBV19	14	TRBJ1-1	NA	TGTGCCAGTAGTGACCAGGACCTGGGCACTGAAGCTTTCTTT	CASSDQDLGTEAFF
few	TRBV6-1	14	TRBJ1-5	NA	TGTGCCAGCAGTGAACGGTGGTCGGGTCAGCCCCAGCATTTT	CASSERWSGQPQHF
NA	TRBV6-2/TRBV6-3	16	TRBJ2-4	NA	TGTGCCAGCAGTTACTCTGGGGCGTTGGCCAAAAACATTCAGTACTTC	CASSYSGALAKNIQYF
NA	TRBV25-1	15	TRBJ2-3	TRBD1	TGTGCCAGCAGCGATGACAGGGGTAACACAGATACGCAGTATTTT	CASSDDRGNTDTQYF
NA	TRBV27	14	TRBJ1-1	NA	TGTGCCAGCAGTGTCGGACGAGGTAACACTGAAGCTTTCTTT	CASSVGRGNTEAFF
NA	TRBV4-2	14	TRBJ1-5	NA	TGTGCCAGCAGCCAAGAGGGTGGAGATCAGCCCCAGCATTTT	CASSQEGGDQPQHF
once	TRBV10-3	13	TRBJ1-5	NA	TGTGCCATCCAGAGGGACCTCAATCAGCCCCAGCATTTT	CAIQRDLNQPQHF
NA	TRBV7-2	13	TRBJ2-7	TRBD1	TGTGCCAGCAGCTTCGCAGGGGGCTACGAGCAGTACTTC	CASSFAGGYEQYF
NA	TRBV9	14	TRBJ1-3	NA	TGTGCCAGCAGCGTAGACAGCTCTGGAAACACCATATATTTT	CASSVDSSGNTIYF
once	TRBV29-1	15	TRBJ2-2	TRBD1	TGCAGCGTTGAAGCCCCTGGACAGGACACCGGGGAGCTGTTTTTT	CSVEAPGQDTGELFF
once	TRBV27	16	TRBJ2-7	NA	TGTGCCAGCAGTTTACCCGCCTCGCCCTTTGTCTACGAGCAGTACTTC	CASSLPASPFVYEQYF
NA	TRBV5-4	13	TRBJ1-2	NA	TGTGCCAGCAGCTTGGGATCGAACTATGGCTACACCTTC	CASSLGSNYGYTF
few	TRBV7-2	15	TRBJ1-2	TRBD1	TGTGCCAGCAGCTGGTATGGACAGGGAGGATTTGGCTACACCTTC	CASSWYGQGGFGYTF
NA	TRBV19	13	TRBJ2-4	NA	TGTGCCAGTAGTATAAGGGCCCAAAACATTCAGTACTTC	CASSIRAQNIQYF
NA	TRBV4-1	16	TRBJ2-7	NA	TGCGCCAGCAGCCAGTCACAGGGACTCCGGCACTACGAGCAGTACTTC	CASSQSQGLRHYEQYF
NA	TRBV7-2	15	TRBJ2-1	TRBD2	TGTGCCAGCAGCGTCGGGGGGAGCTCCTACAATGAGCAGTTCTTC	CASSVGGSSYNEQFF
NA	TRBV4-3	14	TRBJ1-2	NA	TGCGCCAGCAGCCAAGAAACTACTAACTATGGCTACACCTTC	CASSQETTNYGYTF
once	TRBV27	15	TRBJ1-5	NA	TGTGCCAGCAGTCCCGCCGGGGGTAGCAATCAGCCCCAGCATTTT	CASSPAGGSNQPQHF
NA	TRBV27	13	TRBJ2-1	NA	TGTGCCAGCAGATTGAGGGGAGGAAATGAGCAGTTCTTC	CASRLRGGNEQFF